This T cell receptor beta chain was sequenced for a study of cytomegalovirus exposure and HLA in healthy donors. With respect to this clone: The antigen remains unidentified.

General study points: Listed as cytomegalovirus-associated were more than 150 TCR beta chains. Later analysis showed TCR association rates varying by HLA locus, highest for DRB1 and lowest for HLA-C.

Trimming removed 4 bases at V and 4 bases at J, with 7 bases between. There are 12 residues in the CDR3. CDR1 is MNHEY, CDR2 SVGAGI, per germline. Vbeta (60) and Jbeta (13) primers were used in the PCR. Produced via immunoSEQ multiplex PCR; TCRdb's table is partial and in-frame only. The sample consists of some 110,000 clones, 80% to 85% of them appearing once. Sequenced material: PBMCs. This TCR came from a woman in her thirties in good health and CMV-seronegative. The rearrangement joins TRBV6-5 to TRBJ2-5, with no clear D. The CDR3 loop is CASSSGGETQYF. The DNA of the CDR3 is TGTGCCAGCAGTTCGGGTGGAGAGACCCAGTACTTC.